The clone carrying this T cell receptor beta chain has a handful of counts. This specimen comes from a study of blood T cells in healthy people across ages. From germline, CDR1 is LNHNV and CDR2 YYDKDF (reference sequence). V gave up 0 bases and J gave up 10 bases, with 10 bases separating them. This CDR3 is built from 13 residues. Alongside a J-beta primer mix, a sample-barcoded 5' primer served in a second PCR lasting about 6 to 12 cycles. Via MiXCR, TCRdb re-called the 5' RACE reads, giving one row per CDR3 protein. The sample yields fewer than 2,000,000 distinct CDR3 sequences, 30% to 35% seen once.

This receptor was identified in a woman aged 25 to 39 in good health. Sequenced sample: blood. The rearrangement joins TRBV15 to TRBJ1-5; D remains ambiguous. The CDR3 spells CATSRDLSDPQHF. In DNA form, the CDR3 reads TGTGCCACCAGCAGAGATCTCTCGGATCCCCAGCATTTT. Full variable domain (remainder filled in from reference TRBV15 and TRBJ1-5): DAMVIQNPRYQVTQFGKPVTLSCSQTLNHNVMYWYQQKSSQAPKLLFHYYDKDFNNEADTPDNFQSRRPNTSFCFLDIRSPGLGDTAMYLCATSRDLSDPQHFGDGTRLSIL.